Here is one T cell receptor beta chain with its context. Amplified regions were TCR beta CDR3 sequences from RNA transcripts. HTBI primers were employed in a first-round RT-PCR of the TCR CDR3. TCRdb processed the multiplex PCR reads anew with MiXCR; each CDR3 protein has one entry. The sample comprises roughly 500,000 distinct CDR3 sequences, 20% to 25% of which are singletons, and around 54% rests with the top ten. This CDR3 is 13 amino acids long. Per germline, CDR1 LGHDT and CDR2 YNNKEL (reference sequence). Trimming left V 2 bases short and J 0 bases short, with 4 bases between. The data are from a study of T cells in Graves' hyperthyroidism and ophthalmopathy.

Specimen: blood. The sequence was obtained from a woman between 65 and 79 years old with Graves' ophthalmopathy. This rearrangement joins TRBV3-1 to TRBJ1-1; D unresolved. The CDR3 loop is CASSQKMNTEAFF. CDR3 sequence (DNA): TGTGCCAGCAGCCAAAAGATGAACACTGAAGCTTTCTTT.